This T cell receptor beta chain was recorded in a study of shared clonotypes between healthy human individuals. As regards this clone: No antigen is known for it.

A deep-level run was used for the assay. TCRdb's table, derived via immunoSEQ multiplex PCR, lists solely in-frame clones and lacks some. The data show some 2,100,000 clones, about 93% seen once. Study-level findings and limits: Since donors were few, the genetic and exposure-history diversity represented was limited. When naive CD4 clonotypes were compared across a handful of donors, 4% to 5.5% were shared.

Naive CD8 cells comprised CD45RO-negative, CCR7-positively selected cells, excluding terminally differentiated effector memory CD45RA+ cells. From germline, CDR1 is SGHDT and CDR2 YYEEEE. This CDR3 is 14 amino acids long. The ends lost 4 bases at V and 7 bases at J; junction bases unmatched: 6. The rearrangement uses TRBV5-6 and TRBJ2-1; 9 bases match TRBD1. Sequencing was performed on naive CD8+ T cells from PBMCs. The source of this sequence is a man between 18 and 35 years old in good health. Some clones in this sample may be carry-over from other donors' samples. CDR3 sequence reads: CASSAGQGLNEQFF. CDR3 coding DNA: TGTGCCAGCAGCGCCGGACAGGGGCTGAATGAGCAGTTCTTC. Together with reference TRBV5-6 and TRBJ2-1, the CDR3 gives the full variable domain: DAGVTQSPTHLIKTRGQQVTLRCSPKSGHDTVSWYQQALGQGPQFIFQYYEEEERQRGNFPDRFSGHQFPNYSSELNVNALLLGDSALYLCASSAGQGLNEQFFGPGTRLTVL.